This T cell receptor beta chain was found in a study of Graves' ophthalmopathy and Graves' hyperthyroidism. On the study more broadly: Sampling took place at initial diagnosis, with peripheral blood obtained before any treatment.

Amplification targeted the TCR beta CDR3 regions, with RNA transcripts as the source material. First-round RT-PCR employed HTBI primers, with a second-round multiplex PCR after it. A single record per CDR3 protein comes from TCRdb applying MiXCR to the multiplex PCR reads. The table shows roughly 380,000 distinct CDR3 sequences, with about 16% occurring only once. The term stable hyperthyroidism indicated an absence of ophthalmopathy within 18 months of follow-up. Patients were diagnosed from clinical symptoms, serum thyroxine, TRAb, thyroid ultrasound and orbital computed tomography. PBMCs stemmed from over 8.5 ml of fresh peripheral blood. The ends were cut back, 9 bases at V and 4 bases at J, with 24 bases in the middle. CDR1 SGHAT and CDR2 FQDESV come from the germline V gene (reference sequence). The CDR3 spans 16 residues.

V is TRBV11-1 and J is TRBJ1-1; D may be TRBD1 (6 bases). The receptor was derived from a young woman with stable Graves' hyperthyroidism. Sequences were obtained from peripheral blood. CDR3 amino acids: CASAYPREGGITEAFF. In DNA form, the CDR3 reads TGTGCCAGTGCTTACCCCAGAGAAGGGGGAATCACTGAAGCTTTCTTT.